This T cell receptor (beta chain) was sequenced during a study of blood T cell repertoires in COVID-19. As for the study in general: Specimens from acute and convalescent COVID-19 originated in the United States, Italy and Spain. From T cells, B-cell-depleted T cells, or PBMCs came the material, which was cDNA or gDNA.

In germline, CDR1 is MNHEY, CDR2 SVGAGI. V was cut by 6 bases and J by 8 bases, with 19 bases left in between. CDR3 length: 14 amino acids. Under the authors' procedure: Amplified reference gene primers provided the basis for estimating nucleated cell counts. TCRdb keeps only in-frame clones here, not all; method: immunoSEQ multiplex PCR. The V and J calls and clone size come from that table; D and trimming were worked out from the DNA. The sample has 300,000 to 400,000 clones; 80% to 90% are singletons. Those who participated ranged in age from 18 to 89 years and resided in around 22 US areas. The V gene is TRBV6-5, the J gene TRBJ1-2, with D possibly being TRBD1 (6 bases). This TCR came from a woman in her thirties or forties with acute COVID-19. The specimen was PBMCs or T cells enriched from blood (not recorded which). The CDR3 region has the DNA TGTGCCAGCAGGAGAAGTCAGGGGAAAGGCGGCTACACCTTC. It codes for CASRRSQGKGGYTF.